The sample holds a few counts of the clone carrying this TCR beta chain. TCRdb fed the 5' RACE reads into MiXCR, producing one record per CDR3 protein. This sample has roughly 540,000 distinct CDR3 sequences, with approximately 22% found just once. This sample is drawn from a study of identical twins. The germline V gene has CDR1 SQVTM and CDR2 ANQGSEA. With V trimmed by 2 bases and J by 2 bases, 1 base remained unmatched. The CDR3 sequence is 14 residues long. A further study also used this sample, focusing on T cells expressing NK-cell markers. This second report adds: In over 5 donors, dominant CD3+CD56+NKG2C+ clonotypes ranked among the top 10 CD8+ clonotypes.

Sequences were obtained from CD4+ T cells sorted from blood. This sequence joins TRBV29-1 and TRBJ2-3; 10 bases are a match to TRBD2. This receptor was taken from a woman under 30 in good health. This chain's CDR3 is CSVELAGATDTQYF. The CDR3, as DNA: TGCAGCGTTGAACTAGCGGGAGCCACAGATACGCAGTATTTT.